The 22 T cell receptor beta chains reported below all come from one sample, sequenced in a study of shared T cell receptors in the human thymus. Assay used: immunoSEQ multiplex PCR; TCRdb lists only in-frame clones, some missing. The profile shows some 700,000 clones, 80% to 90% of them singletons. This sample was shared with a second study, whose subject was human thymus T cells.

Sequences were obtained from thymocytes. These receptors were collected from a girl under three years old with a congenital heart defect.

This chain joins TRBV9 and TRBJ1-6, with TRBD1 as a possible D gene (6 bases). Germline-derived CDR1 and CDR2 are SGDLS and YYNGEE. The CDR3 is made up of 17 amino acids. V shed 3 bases and J shed 5 bases, with 18 bases lying between them. CDR3 nucleotide sequence: TGTGCCAGCAGCGCCCCTTCCAGGGGAGGGAATAATTCACCCCTCCACTTT. Protein: CASSAPSRGGNNSPLHF.

This chain links TRBV6-6 with TRBJ2-3; TRBD1 matches at 11 bases. There are 16 residues in the CDR3. With 7 bases clipped from V and 4 bases from J, the junction kept 10 bases outside the gene matches. Germline V gene lookup returns CDR1 MNHNY and CDR2 SVGAGI (reference sequence). The CDR3 DNA sequence: TGTGCCAGCACCCAGGGACAGGGGGAAATCCCAGATACGCAGTATTTT. This translates into CASTQGQGEIPDTQYF.

The rearrangement uses TRBV6-6 and TRBJ1-1, with D possibly matching TRBD1 (6 bases). V was pared by 8 bases and J by 7 bases, with 26 bases between. This CDR3 has 16 amino acids. The germline gives CDR1 MNHNY, CDR2 SVGAGI (reference sequence). CDR3: CASRNLQGPPQLEAFF. The CDR3 DNA follows: TGTGCCAGCCGAAATTTACAGGGTCCACCCCAACTTGAAGCTTTCTTT.

This sequence joins TRBV5-1 and TRBJ2-1; D possibly corresponds to TRBD1 (6 bases). The V end lost 3 bases, the J end lost 4 bases, and 14 bases lay between the germline ends. This CDR3 spans 15 amino acids. Looked up from germline, CDR1 is SGHRS and CDR2 is YFSETQ. CDR3 in amino acids: CASSSQGLHYNEQFF. The DNA of the CDR3 is TGCGCCAGCAGCTCACAGGGCCTCCATTACAATGAGCAGTTCTTC.

The chain carries TRBV4-1 and TRBJ1-4, with unresolved D. The CDR3 contains 16 residues. Germline lookup yields CDR1 MGHRA and CDR2 YSYEKL. Deletions cut 2 bases from V and 1 base from J, with 11 bases between. The CDR3 is CASSQTNMKTNEKLFF. The CDR3 DNA follows: TGCGCCAGCAGCCAAACAAACATGAAAACTAATGAAAAACTGTTTTTT.

V usage is TRBV5-6 and J usage is TRBJ2-1; TRBD2 is a possible D gene (6 bases). The V end lost 4 bases, the J end lost 5 bases, and 22 bases lay between the germline ends. The germline V gene has CDR1 SGHDT and CDR2 YYEEEE. There are 17 residues in the CDR3. DNA of the CDR3: TGTGCCAGCAGCCGGAGGGTGGGATTCCCTCCCAACAATGAGCAGTTCTTC. Protein sequence: CASSRRVGFPPNNEQFF. The whole variable domain, remainder taken from reference TRBV5-6 and TRBJ2-1, is DAGVTQSPTHLIKTRGQQVTLRCSPKSGHDTVSWYQQALGQGPQFIFQYYEEEERQRGNFPDRFSGHQFPNYSSELNVNALLLGDSALYLCASSRRVGFPPNNEQFFGPGTRLTVL.

The rearrangement links TRBV14 to TRBJ2-2; no definite D call. The CDR3 is 17 amino acids. V lost 7 bases and J lost 2, with 20 bases in between. Germline loops: CDR1 SGHDN, CDR2 FVKESK. The CDR3 DNA reads as TGTGCCAGCAACCGAACCCAGGCAGGTCATAACACCGGGGAGCTGTTTTTT. Its translation is CASNRTQAGHNTGELFF.

This chain links TRBV29-1 with TRBJ2-3, with 7 bases that match TRBD1. The germline V gene encodes CDR1 SQVTM and CDR2 ANQGSEA. The V segment lost 7 bases and the J segment 0 bases; nucleotides outside the gene matches: 10. CDR3 size: 15 residues. CDR3 loop: CSANPQDRSTDTQYF. Written as DNA, the CDR3 is TGCAGCGCCAATCCCCAGGACAGGAGCACAGATACGCAGTATTTT.

V gene TRBV11-2 combines with J gene TRBJ2-7, with D possibly matching TRBD1 (6 bases). Looked up from germline, CDR1 is SGHAT and CDR2 is FQNNGV. The CDR3 loop spans 15 amino acids. Trimming removed 5 bases at V and 3 bases at J, with 17 bases between. CDR3 nucleotide sequence: TGTGCCAGCAGCGCCACCAGACAGGCTATCTACGAGCAGTACTTC. Translating gives CASSATRQAIYEQYF. The full variable domain, in which reference TRBV11-2 and TRBJ2-7 provide the parts outside the CDR3, is EAGVAQSPRYKIIEKRQSVAFWCNPISGHATLYWYQQILGQGPKLLIQFQNNGVVDDSQLPKDRFSAERLKGVDSTLKIQPAKLEDSAVYLCASSATRQAIYEQYFGPGTRLTVT.

J is TRBJ2-7 and V is TRBV11-2; D might be TRBD1 (6 bases). This CDR3 spans 15 amino acids. With 1 base removed from V and 3 bases from J, the gap between germline ends came to 13 bases. Germline loops: CDR1 SGHAT, CDR2 FQNNGV. The CDR3: CASSLAGQLFYEQYF. Here the CDR3 DNA reads TGTGCCAGCAGCTTAGCCGGACAGCTCTTCTACGAGCAGTACTTC.

The chain has TRBV11-2 and TRBJ2-1; unclear D gene. Per the germline V gene, CDR1 is SGHAT and CDR2 is FQNNGV. Deletions cut 1 base from V and 5 bases from J, with 12 bases between. CDR3 length equals 15 residues. The CDR3 DNA is TGTGCCAGCAGCTTAGGGCGGTTCCCCCACAATGAGCAGTTCTTC. Protein product: CASSLGRFPHNEQFF.

The genes are TRBV25-1 and TRBJ2-3, with 7 positions matching TRBD2. The CDR3 is made up of 14 amino acids. CDR1 MGHDK and CDR2 SYGVNS come from the germline V gene. V shed 5 bases and J 4 bases; nucleotides not matched to a gene: 6. CDR3 in amino acids: CASSRTGRPDTQYF. The CDR3 DNA reads as TGTGCCAGCAGTCGGACCGGGAGGCCAGATACGCAGTATTTT. The whole variable domain, filled in from reference TRBV25-1 and TRBJ2-3, reads EADIYQTPRYLVIGTGKKITLECSQTMGHDKMYWYQQDPGMELHLIHYSYGVNSTEKGDLSSESTVSRIRTEHFPLTLESARPSHTSQYLCASSRTGRPDTQYFGPGTRLTVL.

This clone was counted only a few times. This chain connects TRBV5-6 to TRBJ1-5; D not resolved. CDR1 and CDR2 (germline): SGHDT, YYEEEE. The CDR3 runs 13 residues. V lost 1 base and J 7 bases, leaving 9 bases between the germline ends. CDR3 DNA sequence: TGTGCCAGCAGCTTGAAGGGAGGGCAGCCCCAGCATTTT. The encoded protein is CASSLKGGQPQHF.

This clone appeared a single time. The gene calls are TRBV4-1 and TRBJ2-7; TRBD1 is a possible D gene (6 bases). The germline V and J ends were trimmed by 0 bases and 6 bases, with 15 bases remaining between them. CDR1 is MGHRA and CDR2 is YSYEKL in the germline V gene. There are 15 residues in the CDR3. The DNA for the CDR3 is TGCGCCAGCAGCCAAGATGTTGCAGGGGAGTCCGAGCAGTACTTC. Protein product: CASSQDVAGESEQYF.

This chain connects TRBV5-1 to TRBJ2-1, with D unresolved. The CDR3 is 11 amino acids. Per germline, CDR1 SGHRS and CDR2 YFSETQ. The V gene lost 3 bases and the J gene lost 11 bases, with 9 bases spanning the gap. CDR3 protein: CASSCREKQFF. Here the CDR3 DNA reads TGCGCCAGCAGCTGTAGAGAGAAGCAGTTCTTC.

The genes are TRBV14 and TRBJ1-2; D may be TRBD1 (6 bases). The V gene lost 4 bases and the J gene lost 8 bases, with 20 bases spanning the gap. The germline V gene has CDR1 SGHDN and CDR2 FVKESK. The CDR3 contains 15 residues. Here the CDR3 reads CASSPLRQVPEGYTF. The CDR3 region has the DNA TGTGCCAGCAGCCCCCTTCGACAGGTCCCGGAAGGCTACACCTTC.

The rearrangement joins TRBV7-9 to TRBJ1-4, with D maybe TRBD1 (5 bases). CDR1 and CDR2 (germline): SEHNR, FQNEAQ (reference sequence). This CDR3 has 14 amino acids. Between the trimmed V and J ends, which lost 5 bases and 11 bases, there was a span of 18 bases. CDR3 sequence (DNA): TGTGCCAGCAGCAGACAGACAACCGCGGTGAAACTGTTTTTT. As protein: CASSRQTTAVKLFF.

The genes are TRBV15 and TRBJ2-5, with a tentative D call TRBD2 (5 bases). CDR1 and CDR2 (germline): LNHNV, YYDKDF (reference sequence). The ends were cut back, 1 base at V and 0 bases at J, with 9 bases in the middle. CDR3 size: 15 residues. CDR3 DNA: TGTGCCACCAGCAGAGTTGAGGGATACCAAGAGACCCAGTACTTC. It translates to CATSRVEGYQETQYF. Supplemented by reference TRBV15 and TRBJ2-5, the full variable domain reads DAMVIQNPRYQVTQFGKPVTLSCSQTLNHNVMYWYQQKSSQAPKLLFHYYDKDFNNEADTPDNFQSRRPNTSFCFLDIRSPGLGDTAMYLCATSRVEGYQETQYFGPGTRLLVL.

The V and J genes are TRBV19 and TRBJ2-5; 10 bases fit TRBD2. With 6 bases clipped from V and 5 bases from J, the junction kept 9 bases outside the gene matches. Germline V gene sequence: CDR1 LNHDA, CDR2 SQIVND (reference sequence). The CDR3 is 15 residues long. CDR3 nucleotides: TGTGCCAGTAGGTCTGGGACTAGCGATAGGGAGACCCAGTACTTC. Translation: CASRSGTSDRETQYF.

The V and J genes are TRBV27 and TRBJ2-5; weak D call: TRBD1 (6 bases). In germline, CDR1 is MNHEY, CDR2 SMNVEV (reference sequence). The CDR3 is made up of 13 amino acids. The V gene lost 6 bases and the J gene lost 4 bases, with 12 bases spanning the gap. The DNA of the CDR3 is TGTGCCAGCAGCCCTATGACAGGAGAGACCCAGTACTTC. Amino acids: CASSPMTGETQYF.

The chain combines TRBV7-8 with TRBJ1-1, with 7 bases aligning to TRBD1. The CDR3 is 15 residues long. CDR1 is SGHVS, CDR2 FQNEAQ, per germline. Unmatched junction bases numbered 4, after V lost 2 bases and J lost 1 base. CDR3 DNA: TGTGCCAGCAGCTTATTACAGGGGACGAACACTGAAGCTTTCTTT. Translating it yields CASSLLQGTNTEAFF.

This chain links TRBV7-9 with TRBJ2-7; 9 nucleotides line up with TRBD2. The trim removed 8 bases at V and 5 bases at J, leaving 7 bases unmatched. CDR3 size: 13 residues. Germline V gene sequence: CDR1 SEHNR, CDR2 FQNEAQ (reference sequence). Here the CDR3 DNA reads TGTGCCAGCTGGGCTAGCGGGGTTCACGAGCAGTACTTC. It translates to CASWASGVHEQYF.